Below are 27 T cell receptor beta chains sequenced from a single sample in a study of OX40 agonist ivuxolimab in advanced cancers. Generated by immunoSEQ multiplex PCR, the TCRdb table keeps only in-frame clones and is missing some. The repertoire holds roughly 50,000 clones, with around 83% as singletons. Sequencing used CD4+ or CD8+ T cells sorted from blood, obtained in a trial of the OX40 agonist ivuxolimab. Receptors were obtained from an adult with an advanced solid tumor such as melanoma, head and neck, liver or kidney cancer.

The V gene is TRBV30, the J gene TRBJ2-5; 7 bases are a match to TRBD1. The CDR3 runs to 15 residues. J lost 0 bases, V lost 1 base, and 5 bases had no gene match. CDR1 is GTSNPN, CDR2 SVGIG, per germline (reference sequence). The CDR3, as DNA: TGTGCCTGGAGTGCCAAGACAGGGTACCAAGAGACCCAGTACTTC. It is translated as CAWSAKTGYQETQYF.

The chain has TRBV7-8 and TRBJ2-1; 15 bases are a match to TRBD2. The CDR3 is made up of 17 amino acids. The germline V gene has CDR1 SGHVS and CDR2 FQNEAQ. V lost 0 bases to trimming and J lost 10 bases; unmatched junction nucleotides: 7. The CDR3: CASSLAGLAGGPREQFF. The DNA of the CDR3 is TGTGCCAGCAGCTTAGCTGGACTAGCGGGGGGGCCTCGGGAGCAGTTCTTC. Full variable domain (missing parts from reference TRBV7-8 and TRBJ2-1): GAGVSQSPRYKVAKRGQDVALRCDPISGHVSLFWYQQALGQGPEFLTYFQNEAQLDKSGLPSDRFFAERPEGSVSTLKIQRTQQEDSAVYLCASSLAGLAGGPREQFFGPGTRLTVL.

The chain links TRBV18 to TRBJ1-1; 9 bases match TRBD1. With 3 bases clipped from V and 4 bases from J, the junction kept 9 bases outside the gene matches. Germline CDR1 reads KGHSH; CDR2 reads LQKENI. The CDR3 consists of 16 residues. Written as DNA, the CDR3 is TGTGCCAGCTCACCCTACACACAGGGGGCTTTCACTGAAGCTTTCTTT. Protein product: CASSPYTQGAFTEAFF.

This sequence joins TRBV6-5 and TRBJ1-1; D call uncertain. This CDR3 is built from 15 residues. Trimming removed 0 bases at V and 5 bases at J, with 13 bases between. Germline CDR1 is MNHEY and CDR2 is SVGAGI. The DNA of the CDR3 is TGTGCCAGCAGTTACTCGTGGGGTGGATCGACTGAAGCTTTCTTT. Translating gives CASSYSWGGSTEAFF.

V and J are TRBV6-1 and TRBJ2-3, with TRBD2 matching over 7 bases. Germline CDR1 MNHNS, CDR2 SASEGT. This CDR3 is built from 15 residues. Trimming took 6 bases from V and 1 from J; bases not matched to a gene: 7. CDR3 sequence (DNA): TGTGCCAGCAGGCCTACTAGCGCGGGCACAGATACGCAGTATTTT. Its protein product is CASRPTSAGTDTQYF.

V is TRBV2 and J is TRBJ1-5, with 8 positions matching TRBD1. The CDR3 is 15 residues long. Per the germline V gene, CDR1 is SNHLY and CDR2 is FYNNEI. Unmatched junction bases numbered 5, after V lost 3 bases and J lost 4 bases. The chain's CDR3 is CASSEGQALNQPQHF. CDR3 sequence (DNA): TGTGCCAGCAGTGAGGGACAGGCTCTGAATCAGCCCCAGCATTTT. The full variable domain, rest sourced from reference TRBV2 and TRBJ1-5, is EPEVTQTPSHQVTQMGQEVILRCVPISNHLYFYWYRQILGQKVEFLVSFYNNEISEKSEIFDDQFSVERPDGSNFTLKIRSTKLEDSAMYFCASSEGQALNQPQHFGDGTRLSIL.

The chain carries TRBV19 and TRBJ1-1; 7 bases match TRBD1. The trim removed 8 bases at V and 8 bases at J, leaving 8 bases unmatched. This CDR3 contains 12 residues. Germline V CDR1 and CDR2: LNHDA, SQIVND (reference sequence). DNA of the CDR3: TGTGCCAGTGGTACAGGGGTCGGGGAAGCTTTCTTT. The encoded protein is CASGTGVGEAFF.

The CDR3 sequence: CASSFLTGYGYTF. The CDR3 DNA sequence: TGTGCCAGCAGCTTTCTGACGGGGTATGGCTACACCTTC. The V call is TRBV7-9, the J call TRBJ1-2; D gene unclear. Trimming removed 3 bases from V and 5 bases from J, with 10 bases in between. CDR1 is SEHNR and CDR2 is FQNEAQ in the germline V gene (reference sequence). The CDR3 has 13 residues.

This chain links TRBV6-1 with TRBJ2-3, with D possibly being TRBD1 or TRBD2 (7 bases each). The CDR3 sequence is 13 residues long. V lost 4 bases and J lost 6, with 11 bases in between. Germline CDR1 and CDR2: MNHNS and SASEGT. Here the CDR3 DNA reads TGTGCCAGCAGTGCGCAGGGGGGGGATACGCAGTATTTT. This sequence encodes CASSAQGGDTQYF.

This chain uses TRBV15 with TRBJ1-6, with a tentative D call TRBD1 (5 bases). The CDR3 is 13 residues long. Trimming took 1 base from V and 13 from J, leaving 11 bases between them. The germline gives CDR1 LNHNV, CDR2 YYDKDF (reference sequence). The CDR3 nucleotides are TGTGCCACCAGCAGAGCGGACAACTCCCCCCTCCACTTT. Protein product: CATSRADNSPLHF.

This clone has more than one count but fewer than ten. CDR3 DNA: TGTGCCAGCACCGTAGGGGGGGGGTATAATTCACCCCTCCACTTT. Its protein product is CASTVGGGYNSPLHF. The chain has TRBV28 and TRBJ1-6; D perhaps matches TRBD1 (6 bases). With 7 bases removed from V and 4 bases from J, the gap between germline ends came to 14 bases. The CDR3 is 15 residues long. The germline CDR1 and CDR2 sequences are MDHEN and SYDVKM.

This clone showed up just once. The chain combines TRBV5-1 with TRBJ1-4; maybe TRBD1 (5 bases). In germline, CDR1 is SGHRS, CDR2 YFSETQ. The CDR3 is 16 residues long. V lost 0 bases and J 8 bases, leaving 17 bases between the germline ends. The CDR3: CASSLASGPPQEKLFF. CDR3 in DNA: TGCGCCAGCAGCTTGGCCTCAGGGCCTCCTCAAGAAAAACTGTTTTTT.

This chain joins TRBV18 and TRBJ1-5; D uncertain. This CDR3 is 16 amino acids long. Between the trimmed V and J ends, which lost 1 base and 0 bases, there was a span of 10 bases. Per the germline V gene, CDR1 is KGHSH and CDR2 is LQKENI. CDR3 nucleotide sequence: TGTGCCAGCTCACCACAAGAGCCGAATAGCAATCAGCCCCAGCATTTT. Translation: CASSPQEPNSNQPQHF.

The chain links TRBV4-2 to TRBJ2-4; 16 bases fit TRBD2. CDR3 length equals 20 residues. In germline, CDR1 is LGHNA, CDR2 YNFKEQ. V gave up 2 bases and J gave up 1 base; unmatched junction bases: 8. DNA for the CDR3: TGTGCCAGCAGCCAATATGGGACTAGCGGGGGGGATGGGGCCAAAAACATTCAGTACTTC. It translates to CASSQYGTSGGDGAKNIQYF.

The chain uses TRBV7-2 and TRBJ1-1; D is undetermined. This CDR3 has 15 amino acids. Germline lookup yields CDR1 SGHTA and CDR2 FQGNSA. The V gene lost 0 bases and the J gene lost 0 bases, with 8 bases spanning the gap. CDR3 bases: TGTGCCAGCAGCTTAGCGTCCCTCATGAACACTGAAGCTTTCTTT. Residues: CASSLASLMNTEAFF.

The chain joins TRBV7-9 to TRBJ2-3, with 10 bases fitting TRBD1. Germline lookup yields CDR1 SEHNR and CDR2 FQNEAQ (reference sequence). The J segment lost 3 bases and the V segment lost 8 bases, leaving 5 bases of the junction unmatched. This CDR3 region has 14 residues. The CDR3 sequence: CASHRGQGTDTQYF. The DNA for the CDR3 is TGTGCCAGCCACCGGGGACAGGGGACAGATACGCAGTATTTT.

This sequence joins TRBV4-1 and TRBJ1-2; D is undetermined. The CDR3 runs to 13 residues. Trimming removed 1 base at V and 4 bases at J, with 7 bases between. Germline V gene lookup returns CDR1 MGHRA and CDR2 YSYEKL. CDR3 nucleotides: TGCGCCAGCAGCCAAGTAGGCGTCTATGGCTACACCTTC. Translation gives CASSQVGVYGYTF.

V usage is TRBV18 and J usage is TRBJ2-5; no definite D call. The CDR3 loop spans 12 amino acids. The V end lost 1 base, the J end lost 5 bases, and 5 bases lay between the germline ends. The germline V gene has CDR1 KGHSH and CDR2 LQKENI. The CDR3 DNA sequence: TGTGCCAGCTCACCACAGGAGGAGACCCAGTACTTC. Residues: CASSPQEETQYF.

This clone was detected only once. This sample also contains other DNA sequences that code for the same CDR3. V gene TRBV30 combines with J gene TRBJ2-1, with D perhaps matching TRBD2 (6 bases). From germline, CDR1 is GTSNPN and CDR2 SVGIG (reference sequence). Between the trimmed V and J ends, which lost 7 bases and 0 bases, there was a span of 16 bases. The CDR3 extends over 15 amino acids. The CDR3 region has the DNA TGTGCCTCCGGACTACCCGTGAGCTCCTACAATGAGCAGTTCTTC. It translates to CASGLPVSSYNEQFF. Using reference TRBV30 and TRBJ2-1 for the parts outside the CDR3, the full variable domain is SQTIHQWPATLVQPVGSPLSLECTVEGTSNPNLYWYRQAAGRGLQLLFYSVGIGQISSEVPQNLSASRPQDRQFILSSKKLLLSDSGFYLCASGLPVSSYNEQFFGPGTRLTVL.

This clone was seen just once. This rearrangement joins TRBV30 to TRBJ1-3, with a tentative D call TRBD1 (5 bases). The CDR3 spans 12 residues. The germline V gene has CDR1 GTSNPN and CDR2 SVGIG (reference sequence). CDR3 protein: CASGYSGNTIYF. CDR3 nucleotide sequence: TGTGCTTCAGGGTACTCGGGAAACACCATATATTTT.

The CDR3 sequence is CASSNREWSYNSPLHF. The CDR3, as DNA: TGTGCCAGTTCTAACAGGGAGTGGTCCTATAATTCACCCCTCCACTTT. The chain has TRBV19 and TRBJ1-6, with a possible D match to TRBD1 (6 bases). The CDR3 covers 16 residues. Per germline, CDR1 LNHDA and CDR2 SQIVND (reference sequence). V lost 8 bases and J lost 1, with 15 bases in between.

In nucleotides, the CDR3 is TGTGCCAGCAGCCTCAGGACAGGCGGATGGAATTCACCCCTCCACTTT. Translating it yields CASSLRTGGWNSPLHF. V and J are TRBV14 and TRBJ1-6, with TRBD1 matching 7 bases. Trimming cost V 4 bases and J 7 bases; bases outside gene matches: 10. In germline, CDR1 is SGHDN, CDR2 FVKESK. This CDR3 spans 16 amino acids.

The chain links TRBV25-1 to TRBJ1-3, with D tentatively TRBD1 (6 bases). Germline V lookup: CDR1 MGHDK, CDR2 SYGVNS. CDR3 length equals 14 residues. Trimming shortened V by 8 bases and J by 0 bases, and 11 bases separated the two germline ends. CDR3 sequence (DNA): TGTGCCAGCTCGGGGGGCAACTCTGGAAACACCATATATTTT. Translating it yields CASSGGNSGNTIYF. Together with reference TRBV25-1 and TRBJ1-3, the CDR3 gives the full variable domain: EADIYQTPRYLVIGTGKKITLECSQTMGHDKMYWYQQDPGMELHLIHYSYGVNSTEKGDLSSESTVSRIRTEHFPLTLESARPSHTSQYLCASSGGNSGNTIYFGEGSWLTVV.

This clone was counted once. The J gene is TRBJ1-4, the V gene TRBV5-1; D is undetermined. The CDR3 is made up of 15 amino acids. Trimming took off 0 bases at V and 0 bases at J, with 6 bases between the two ends. Germline lookup yields CDR1 SGHRS and CDR2 YFSETQ. Here the CDR3 DNA reads TGCGCCAGCAGCTTGGTGGAAGCAACTAATGAAAAACTGTTTTTT. Protein: CASSLVEATNEKLFF.

The gene calls are TRBV6-6 and TRBJ1-2; D unclear. The CDR3 loop spans 13 amino acids. CDR1 and CDR2 from the germline V gene are MNHNY and SVGAGI (reference sequence). The germline V and J ends were trimmed by 0 bases and 2 bases, with 4 bases remaining between them. The CDR3 spells CASSYSVNYGYTF. The CDR3 DNA reads as TGTGCCAGCAGTTACTCAGTGAACTATGGCTACACCTTC.

The rearrangement joins TRBV2 to TRBJ2-7; 9 bases are shared with TRBD1. The CDR3 spans 15 residues. V shed 3 bases and J 3 bases; nucleotides not matched to a gene: 6. The germline V gene has CDR1 SNHLY and CDR2 FYNNEI. This chain's CDR3 is CASSETGGSLYEQYF. CDR3 DNA: TGTGCCAGCAGTGAGACAGGGGGGTCGCTCTACGAGCAGTACTTC.

The chain carries TRBV18 and TRBJ2-7; 8 bases map to TRBD1. The CDR3 extends over 11 amino acids. J gave up 7 bases and V 5 bases, and 1 base lay outside the gene matches. Germline loops: CDR1 KGHSH, CDR2 LQKENI. Here the CDR3 DNA reads TGTGCCAGCTCATACAGGGGGGAGCAGTACTTC. Amino acids: CASSYRGEQYF.